These T cell receptor beta chains were read from a single sample in a study of blood T cell repertoires in COVID-19. Some clones are missing from TCRdb's copy, which holds only in-frame ones; the method was immunoSEQ multiplex PCR. The sample lists some 150,000 clones; around four fifths were seen once. Input material: peripheral blood. The receptor source for this set is a woman aged 40 to 49 with active or convalescent COVID-19. Both conserved end residues are part of each CDR3. D genes are given only for firm matches. Only part of the rows carry a size: once, few, many, or a class if the clone is expanded.

size: NA
V: TRBV7-9
D: NA
J: TRBJ2-7
DNA: TGTGCCAGCAGCTTCGACAGCTTAGGGTACGAGCAGTACTTC
CDR3: CASSFDSLGYEQYF

size: NA
V: TRBV6-5
D: TRBD1
J: TRBJ2-2
DNA: TGTGCCAGCAGTTACGGGACAGCGAACACCGGGGAGCTGTTTTTT
CDR3: CASSYGTANTGELFF

size: NA
V: TRBV9
D: TRBD1
J: TRBJ2-2
DNA: TGTGCCAGCAGCCCCAGGGGGACAGGGGGCGCCCACACCGGGGAGCTGTTTTTT
CDR3: CASSPRGTGGAHTGELFF

size: NA
V: TRBV6-5
D: NA
J: TRBJ1-1
DNA: TGTGCCAGCAGTTACTCACGGGGTAGGCCCCGGGGTGAAGCTTTCTTT
CDR3: CASSYSRGRPRGEAFF

size: few
V: TRBV6-5
D: TRBD1
J: TRBJ2-7
DNA: TGTGCCAGCAGTTACGGCAGGGGGCAGACCGAGCAGTACTTC
CDR3: CASSYGRGQTEQYF

size: NA
V: TRBV5-1
D: TRBD1
J: TRBJ2-1
DNA: TGCGCCAGCAGCTTGGACAGGGGTTCCTACAATGAGCAGTTCTTC
CDR3: CASSLDRGSYNEQFF

size: NA
V: TRBV2
D: TRBD1
J: TRBJ1-3
DNA: TGTGCCAGCAGTGAAACAGGGGCGAGAAACACCATATATTTT
CDR3: CASSETGARNTIYF

size: few
V: TRBV18
D: TRBD1
J: TRBJ1-4
DNA: TGTGCCAGCTCGCCAGACAGGGGGAAACTGTTTTTT
CDR3: CASSPDRGKLFF

size: NA
V: TRBV5-6
D: TRBD1
J: TRBJ2-5
DNA: TGTGCCAGCAGCCGTACAGGGGGGGAGACCCAGTACTTC
CDR3: CASSRTGGETQYF

size: NA
V: TRBV29-1
D: NA
J: TRBJ2-3
DNA: TGCAGCGTTGCGGCAGGATCTACTAGCACAGATACGCAGTATTTT
CDR3: CSVAAGSTSTDTQYF

size: NA
V: TRBV10-3
D: TRBD1
J: TRBJ1-1
DNA: TGTGCCATCAGCGTAAGACACAGGGGGGACACTGAAGCTTTCTTT
CDR3: CAISVRHRGDTEAFF